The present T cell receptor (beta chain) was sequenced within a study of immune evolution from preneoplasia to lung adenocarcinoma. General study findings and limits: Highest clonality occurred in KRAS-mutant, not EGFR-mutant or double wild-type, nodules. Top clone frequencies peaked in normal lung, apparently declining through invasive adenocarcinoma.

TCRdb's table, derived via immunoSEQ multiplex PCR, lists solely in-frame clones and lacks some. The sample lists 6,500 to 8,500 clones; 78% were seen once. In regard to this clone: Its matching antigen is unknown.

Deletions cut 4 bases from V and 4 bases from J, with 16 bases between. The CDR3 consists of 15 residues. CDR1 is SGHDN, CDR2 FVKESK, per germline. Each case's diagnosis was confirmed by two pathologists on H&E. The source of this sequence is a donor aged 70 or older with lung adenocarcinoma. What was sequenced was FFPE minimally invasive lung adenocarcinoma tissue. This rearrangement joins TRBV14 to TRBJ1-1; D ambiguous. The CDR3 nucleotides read TGTGCCAGCAGCCCCACGCGTGGGAGGACCACTGAAGCTTTCTTT. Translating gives CASSPTRGRTTEAFF.